The next 5 T cell receptor beta chains were all read from a single sample in a study of regulatory T cells in long-lasting Graves disease. CDR3-region Arm-PCR and iRepertoire HTBI primers produced the TCR beta libraries. TCRdb re-analysed the multiplex PCR reads in MiXCR, keeping a single row per CDR3 protein. The sample holds over 200,000 distinct CDR3 sequences; about 16% are singletons and the top ten take more than 20%. Time point: newly diagnosed GD, antithyroid drugs for less than 3 months. RNA from PBMCs was the source of the TCR library. This material consisted of peripheral blood mononuclear cells (PBMCs), taken at new diagnosis, from a patient treated with antithyroid drugs. The receptors derive from a female donor with Graves disease.

This clonotype was seen a handful of times. Given a much more abundant clone one base away, this may be a read error. This rearrangement joins TRBV20-1 to TRBJ1-5; D remains ambiguous. This CDR3 comprises 12 residues. Germline CDR1 and CDR2: DFQATT and SNEGSKA (reference sequence). V lost 4 bases, J lost 0 bases, and 4 bases lay in between. The CDR3 DNA is TGCAGTGCTAAGGATAGCAATCAGCCCCAGCATTTT. Encoded protein: CSAKDSNQPQHF.

This clonotype was seen repeatedly, ten times or more. The chain carries TRBV2 and TRBJ2-3, with a possible D match to TRBD2 (6 bases). CDR3 length: 16 amino acids. Germline assignment: CDR1 SNHLY and CDR2 FYNNEI. V lost 6 bases to trimming and J lost 4 bases, with 20 bases between them. The CDR3 spells CASSPFGSGLADTQYF. The CDR3, as DNA: TGTGCCAGCAGCCCCTTCGGGAGTGGGTTGGCAGATACGCAGTATTTT.

About this clonotype itself: A read error is possible here, since a much larger clone lies one base away. This chain uses TRBV24-1 with TRBJ2-1; D is possibly TRBD2 (6 bases). The CDR3 spans 15 residues. In germline, CDR1 is KGHDR, CDR2 SFDVKD. V was trimmed by 4 bases and J by 4 bases, leaving 13 bases between them. CDR3 in DNA: TGTGCCACCAGTGACCCGGGAGCTGCATACAATGAGCAGTTCTTC. Translating it yields CATSDPGAAYNEQFF.

This clonotype was seen many times. The chain employs TRBV2 and TRBJ2-4; D gene uncertain. V was trimmed by 7 bases and J by 7 bases, leaving 14 bases between them. CDR3 length: 13 residues. Germline values: CDR1 SNHLY, CDR2 FYNNEI. In nucleotides, the CDR3 is TGTGCCAGCAACCCCGTTACACGGAACATTCAGTACTTC. Protein sequence: CASNPVTRNIQYF.

At least ten counts were recorded for this clonotype. The chain uses TRBV3-1 and TRBJ2-3; D is unresolved. Looked up from germline, CDR1 is LGHDT and CDR2 is YNNKEL (reference sequence). The CDR3 sequence is 14 residues long. The V gene lost 1 base and the J gene lost 0 bases, with 5 bases spanning the gap. The CDR3 nucleotides read TGTGCCAGCAGCCAAGCCGGGAGCACAGATACGCAGTATTTT. It is translated as CASSQAGSTDTQYF.